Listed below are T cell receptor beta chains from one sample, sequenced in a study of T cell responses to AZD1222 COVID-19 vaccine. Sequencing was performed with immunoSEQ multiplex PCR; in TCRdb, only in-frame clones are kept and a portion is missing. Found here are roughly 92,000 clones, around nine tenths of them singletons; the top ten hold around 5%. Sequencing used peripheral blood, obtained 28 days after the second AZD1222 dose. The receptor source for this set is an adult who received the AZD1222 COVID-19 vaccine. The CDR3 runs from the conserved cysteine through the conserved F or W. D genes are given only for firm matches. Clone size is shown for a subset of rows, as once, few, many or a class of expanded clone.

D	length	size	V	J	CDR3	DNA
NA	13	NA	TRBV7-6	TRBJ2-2	CASSLRNTGELFF	TGTGCCAGCAGCTTGAGGAACACCGGGGAGCTGTTTTTT
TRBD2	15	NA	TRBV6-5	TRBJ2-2	CATQLGGSGTGELFF	TGTGCCACCCAGCTCGGGGGGTCGGGCACCGGGGAGCTGTTTTTT
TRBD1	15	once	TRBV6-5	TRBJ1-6	CASRPGQVGNSPLHF	TGTGCCAGCAGACCGGGACAGGTCGGAAATTCACCCCTCCACTTT
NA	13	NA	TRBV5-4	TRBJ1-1	CASSARVAAEAFF	TGTGCCAGCAGCGCCAGGGTGGCCGCTGAAGCTTTCTTT
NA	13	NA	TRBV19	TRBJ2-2	CASSRGHPGELFF	TGTGCCAGTAGTAGGGGACACCCCGGGGAGCTGTTTTTT
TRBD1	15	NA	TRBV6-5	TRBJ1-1	CASSYTGASGTEAFF	TGTGCCAGCAGTTACACAGGGGCCTCGGGAACTGAAGCTTTCTTT
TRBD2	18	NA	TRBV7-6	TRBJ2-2	CASSSATGLAGNTGELFF	TGTGCCAGCAGCTCCGCCACAGGACTAGCGGGGAACACCGGGGAGCTGTTTTTT
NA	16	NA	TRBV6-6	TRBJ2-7	CASSYPTSVATDEQYF	TGTGCCAGCAGTTACCCCACCTCGGTAGCTACGGACGAGCAGTACTTC
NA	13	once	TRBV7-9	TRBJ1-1	CASSRSGSDEAFF	TGTGCCAGCAGCCGCTCGGGGTCAGATGAAGCTTTCTTT
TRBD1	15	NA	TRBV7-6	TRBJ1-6	CASSARTGPNSPLHF	TGTGCCAGCAGCGCCCGGACAGGGCCTAATTCACCCCTCCACTTT
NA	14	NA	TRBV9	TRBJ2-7	CASSVAGGEYEQYF	TGTGCCAGCAGCGTAGCCGGGGGTGAGTACGAGCAGTACTTC
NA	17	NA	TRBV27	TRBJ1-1	CASSYPEGRDDRTEAFF	TGTGCCAGCAGTTATCCGGAAGGGAGGGATGATCGGACTGAAGCTTTCTTT
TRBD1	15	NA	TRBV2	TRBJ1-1	CASRLQGARNTEAFF	TGTGCCAGCAGGCTCCAGGGGGCTCGCAACACTGAAGCTTTCTTT
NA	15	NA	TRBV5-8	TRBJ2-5	CASSLVLGISETQYF	TGTGCCAGCAGCTTGGTCTTGGGAATATCGGAGACCCAGTACTTC
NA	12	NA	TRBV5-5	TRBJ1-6	CASSIYNSPLHF	TGTGCCAGCAGCATCTATAATTCACCCCTCCACTTT
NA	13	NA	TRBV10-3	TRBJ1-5	CAISEGGSKPQHF	TGTGCCATCAGTGAGGGGGGTAGCAAGCCCCAGCATTTT
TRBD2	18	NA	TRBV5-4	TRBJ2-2	CASRPAGGRPKNTGELFF	TGTGCCAGCAGGCCAGCGGGGGGCCGACCTAAGAACACCGGGGAGCTGTTTTTT
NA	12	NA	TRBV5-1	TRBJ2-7	CASGFGLYEQYF	TGCGCCAGCGGGTTTGGCCTTTACGAGCAGTACTTC
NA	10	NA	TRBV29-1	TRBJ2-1	CSVRRDEQFF	TGCAGCGTCCGTCGGGATGAGCAGTTCTTC
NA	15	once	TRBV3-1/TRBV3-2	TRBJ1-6	CASSPKGGSNSPLHF	TGTGCCAGCAGCCCAAAGGGGGGAAGTAATTCACCCCTCCACTTT
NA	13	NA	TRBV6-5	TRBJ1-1	CATRDTPSTEAFF	TGTGCCACCAGGGACACCCCGAGCACTGAAGCTTTCTTT
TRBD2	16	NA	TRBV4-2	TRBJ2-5	CASTPGGGLYGETQYF	TGTGCCAGCACCCCGGGGGGGGGACTTTATGGCGAGACCCAGTACTTC
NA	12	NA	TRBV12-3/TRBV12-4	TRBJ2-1	CASSVSYNEQFF	TGTGCCAGCAGTGTCTCATACAATGAGCAGTTCTTC
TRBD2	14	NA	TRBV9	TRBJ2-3	CASSRLAGEDTQYF	TGTGCCAGCAGCCGACTAGCGGGGGAGGATACGCAGTATTTT
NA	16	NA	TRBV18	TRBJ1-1	CASSTLVRAMNTEAFF	TGTGCCAGCTCAACCCTTGTGCGGGCCATGAACACTGAAGCTTTCTTT
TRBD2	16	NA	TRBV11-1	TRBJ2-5	CASSLTSGGAKETQYF	TGTGCCAGCAGCTTAACTAGCGGGGGGGCTAAGGAGACCCAGTACTTC
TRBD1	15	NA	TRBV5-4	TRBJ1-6	CASSLDGRGGSPLHF	TGTGCCAGCAGCTTGGACGGCAGGGGGGGTTCACCCCTCCACTTT
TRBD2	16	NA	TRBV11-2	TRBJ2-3	CASSLTGGGVGDTQYF	TGTGCCAGCAGCCTTACCGGCGGGGGGGTGGGAGATACGCAGTATTTT
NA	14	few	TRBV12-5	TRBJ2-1	CASGPRQGRHEQFF	TGTGCTAGTGGCCCCCGGCAGGGCAGGCATGAGCAGTTCTTC
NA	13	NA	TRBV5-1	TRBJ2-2	CASSLRSTGELFF	TGCGCCAGCAGCTTGCGTTCCACCGGGGAGCTGTTTTTT
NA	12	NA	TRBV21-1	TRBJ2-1	CAARGARDEQFF	TGTGCCGCTCGCGGGGCGCGGGATGAGCAGTTCTTC
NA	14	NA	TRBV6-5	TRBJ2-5	CASSHNLYQETQYF	TGTGCCAGCAGCCACAATTTGTACCAAGAGACCCAGTACTTC
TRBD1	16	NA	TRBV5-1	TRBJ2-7	CASSSGGTEPSYEQYF	TGCGCCAGCAGCTCGGGTGGGACAGAACCATCCTACGAGCAGTACTTC
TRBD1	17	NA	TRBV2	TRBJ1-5	CASSYRGSGNSNQPQHF	TGTGCCAGCAGTTACAGGGGGTCGGGCAATAGCAATCAGCCCCAGCATTTT
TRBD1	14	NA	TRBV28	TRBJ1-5	CASSAGGLDQPQHF	TGTGCCAGCAGTGCAGGGGGGCTAGATCAGCCCCAGCATTTT
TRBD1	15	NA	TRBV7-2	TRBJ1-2	CASSSLSGTGGGYTF	TGTGCCAGCAGCTCCTTATCGGGGACAGGGGGTGGCTACACCTTC
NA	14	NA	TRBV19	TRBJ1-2	CASSQPYRGYGYTF	TGTGCCAGTAGTCAGCCCTATAGGGGCTATGGCTACACCTTC
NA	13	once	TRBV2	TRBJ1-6	CASSIGYNSPLHF	TGTGCCAGCAGTATTGGTTATAATTCACCCCTCCACTTT
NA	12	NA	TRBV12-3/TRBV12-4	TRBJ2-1	CASRLTRNEQFF	TGTGCCAGCAGACTAACCAGGAATGAGCAGTTCTTC
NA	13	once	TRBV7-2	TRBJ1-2	CASSPGRLDGYTF	TGTGCCAGCAGCCCTGGACGGCTCGATGGCTACACCTTC
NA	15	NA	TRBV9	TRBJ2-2	CASSGPTGLVGELFF	TGTGCCAGCAGCGGACCTACAGGGTTGGTCGGGGAGCTGTTTTTT
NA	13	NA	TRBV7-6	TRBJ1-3	CASSPGPGNTIYF	TGTGCCAGCAGCCCAGGGCCTGGAAACACCATATATTTT